The rows below give T cell receptor beta chains drawn from one sample of a study of post-analysis software for immune sequencing data. TCRdb redid the calling of the PCR reads with MiXCR, one entry per CDR3 protein. Of hundreds of thousands of distinct CDR3 sequences in the sample, 55% to 60% are singletons; the top ten hold roughly 10%. Source material: blood. Source of these receptors: a girl between 2 and 10 years old with multiple sclerosis. Each CDR3 is given with its conserved first and last residue. The D gene is left open where the match is weak. Some rows mark clone size as missing; the rest say once, few, many or name a class of expanded clone.

v_gene	abundance	d_gene	j_gene	CDR3aa	CDR3nt
TRBV7-2	-	TRBD2	TRBJ2-5	CASSLGTRRETQYF	TGTGCCAGCAGCCTCGGGACTAGGCGAGAGACCCAGTACTTC
TRBV7-8	-	-	TRBJ1-5	CASNPLGRYQPQHF	TGTGCCAGCAACCCGTTGGGCCGCTATCAGCCCCAGCATTTT
TRBV7-9	-	-	TRBJ2-2	CASSPEESTGELFF	TGTGCCAGCAGCCCGGAAGAGAGCACCGGGGAGCTGTTTTTT
TRBV20-1	-	-	TRBJ2-5	CSAPVRVSGETQYF	TGCAGTGCCCCCGTACGGGTGTCCGGAGAGACCCAGTACTTC
TRBV12-3/TRBV12-4	few	TRBD1	TRBJ2-5	CASSQGTDQETQYF	TGTGCCAGCAGTCAAGGGACAGATCAAGAGACCCAGTACTTC
TRBV10-3	-	-	TRBJ1-5	CAIREQPNQPQHF	TGTGCCATCCGTGAACAGCCAAATCAGCCCCAGCATTTT
TRBV3-1	-	-	TRBJ2-7	CASSPRLLGEYEQYF	TGTGCCAGCAGCCCCAGACTCCTCGGCGAATACGAGCAGTACTTC
TRBV3-1	-	-	TRBJ2-1	CASSQIASHENEQFF	TGTGCCAGCAGCCAAATAGCTAGCCACGAGAATGAGCAGTTCTTC
TRBV12-3/TRBV12-4	-	TRBD2	TRBJ2-3	CASSSTSGSPDTQYF	TGTGCCAGCAGTTCGACTAGCGGGAGTCCAGATACGCAGTATTTT
TRBV6-5	few	-	TRBJ2-1	CASSSRQVFDEQFF	TGTGCCAGCAGTTCCCGGCAGGTTTTCGATGAGCAGTTCTTC
TRBV20-1	few	-	TRBJ2-7	CSARHSTRAQYF	TGCAGTGCTAGACATTCGACCAGAGCCCAGTACTTC
TRBV4-2	few	-	TRBJ2-3	CASSQRGGETQYF	TGTGCCAGCAGCCAAAGAGGAGGGGAGACGCAGTATTTT
TRBV29-1	once	-	TRBJ1-1	CSVGGILGNTEAFF	TGCAGCGTTGGAGGGATCTTGGGGAATACTGAAGCTTTCTTT
TRBV7-2	few	TRBD2	TRBJ2-3	CASSSALAVSTDTQYF	TGTGCCAGCAGCTCCGCACTAGCGGTTAGCACAGATACGCAGTATTTT
TRBV2	-	TRBD1	TRBJ2-3	CASSQGEGTQYF	TGTGCCAGCAGCCAGGGGGAAGGTACGCAGTATTTT
TRBV28	-	TRBD2	TRBJ2-3	CASRRPRGGGTTDTQYF	TGTGCCAGCAGACGTCCCCGCGGGGGAGGAACCACAGATACGCAGTATTTT
TRBV6-5	-	-	TRBJ2-7	CASSAGPGYEQYF	TGTGCCAGCAGTGCAGGACCAGGGTACGAGCAGTACTTC
TRBV7-8	few	TRBD1	TRBJ2-3	CASSLDREVTDTQYF	TGTGCCAGCAGCCTGGACAGGGAGGTGACAGATACGCAGTATTTT
TRBV7-2	-	TRBD2	TRBJ2-3	CASSWQGLAGGSDTQYF	TGTGCCAGCAGCTGGCAGGGACTAGCGGGGGGATCAGATACGCAGTATTTT
TRBV29-1	-	TRBD2	TRBJ2-4	CSVVRFSGTGGKNIQYF	TGCAGCGTTGTGCGATTTTCGGGAACGGGAGGCAAAAACATTCAGTACTTC
TRBV21-1	-	-	TRBJ2-1	CASSGASGLSRDEQFF	TGTGCCAGCAGCGGCGCTTCCGGGCTCTCTCGCGATGAGCAGTTCTTC
TRBV12-3/TRBV12-4	few	TRBD2	TRBJ2-3	CASSFLGEGDTQYF	TGTGCCAGCAGTTTTCTGGGGGAGGGGGATACGCAGTATTTT
TRBV7-2	few	TRBD2	TRBJ2-1	CASSSPPGGHNEQFF	TGTGCCAGCAGCTCTCCTCCGGGAGGGCACAATGAGCAGTTCTTC
TRBV6-5	-	TRBD1	TRBJ1-2	CASSRGPANYGYTF	TGTGCCAGCAGCAGGGGGCCAGCTAACTATGGCTACACCTTC
TRBV20-1	-	-	TRBJ2-7	CSAYGRERPYEQYF	TGCAGTGCTTATGGCAGGGAACGACCCTACGAGCAGTACTTC
TRBV20-1	-	TRBD2	TRBJ2-7	CSAPLTSGYEQYF	TGCAGTGCCCCACTCACTAGCGGCTACGAGCAGTACTTC